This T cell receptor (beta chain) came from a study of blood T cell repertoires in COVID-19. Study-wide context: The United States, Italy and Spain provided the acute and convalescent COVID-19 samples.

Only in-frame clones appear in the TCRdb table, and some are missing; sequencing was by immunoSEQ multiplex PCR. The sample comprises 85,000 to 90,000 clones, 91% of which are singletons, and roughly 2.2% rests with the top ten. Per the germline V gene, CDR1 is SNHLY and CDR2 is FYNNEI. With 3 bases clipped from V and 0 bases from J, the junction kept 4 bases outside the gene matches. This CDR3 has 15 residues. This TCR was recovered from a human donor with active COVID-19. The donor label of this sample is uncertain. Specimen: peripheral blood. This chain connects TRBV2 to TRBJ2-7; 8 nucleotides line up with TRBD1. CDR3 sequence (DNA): TGTGCCAGCAGTGAGGACAGGGTATTCTCCTACGAGCAGTACTTC. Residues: CASSEDRVFSYEQYF.